The 23 T cell receptor beta chains below were found in one sample sequenced in a study of T cells after yellow fever vaccination. TCRdb reprocessed the 5' RACE reads with MiXCR, giving one entry per CDR3 protein. This table has about 68,000 distinct CDR3 sequences, over 6.5% appearing once. The specimen comprised CD8+ T cells sorted from PBMCs, sampled around 45 days after the first yellow fever vaccination. The receptors come from a man aged 18 to 29 who received the YFV17D yellow fever vaccine.

V and J are TRBV5-1 and TRBJ2-2; 12 bases line up with TRBD2. V was pared by 3 bases and J by 6 bases, with 15 bases of the junction left unmatched. The germline V gene encodes CDR1 SGHRS and CDR2 YFSETQ. The CDR3 consists of 19 residues. For the CDR3, the DNA is TGCGCCAGCAGCTCGGAACTAGCGGGGGGACTTGGATCCGCCGGGGAGCTGTTTTTT. This gives the protein CASSSELAGGLGSAGELFF.

This clonotype was seen at least ten times. The chain joins TRBV4-2 to TRBJ2-5, with D hard to call. Per germline, CDR1 LGHNA and CDR2 YNFKEQ. The germline V and J ends were trimmed by 0 bases and 5 bases, with 16 bases remaining between them. The CDR3 is 16 amino acids. The DNA of the CDR3 is TGTGCCAGCAGCCAAGATGAGGATCCGCGGCCGGAGACCCAGTACTTC. Its protein product is CASSQDEDPRPETQYF.

In this sample, this clonotype turned up many times. The chain joins TRBV12-3 or TRBV12-4 to TRBJ2-5; TRBD2 matches 9 bases. The CDR3 consists of 14 residues. The J segment lost 7 bases and the V segment lost 7 bases, leaving 10 bases of the junction unmatched. The CDR3 DNA reads TGTGCCAGCATGAGGGGACTAGCTAAGGGGACCCAGTACTTC. As protein: CASMRGLAKGTQYF.

This clonotype has a count of ten or more. The chain has TRBV4-3 and TRBJ2-1; 7 nucleotides match TRBD1. The CDR3 contains 16 residues. The junction had 10 bases not matched to a gene; V was cut back by 0 bases and J by 8 bases. Germline loops: CDR1 LGHNA, CDR2 YSLEER. The CDR3 loop is CASSQEQGNRQDEQFF. The CDR3, as DNA: TGCGCCAGCAGCCAAGAACAGGGGAACCGACAGGATGAGCAGTTCTTC.

This clonotype appeared a few times. CDR3 in amino acids: CASSSSDRNTEAFF. The CDR3 nucleotides read TGTGCCAGCAGTTCCTCCGACAGGAACACTGAAGCTTTCTTT. The chain recombines TRBV12-3 or TRBV12-4 with TRBJ1-1; a possible D gene is TRBD1 (5 bases). The CDR3 has 14 residues. V lost 4 bases to trimming and J lost 1 base, with 10 bases between them.

With regard to this clonotype: One end of the junction varies from germline; a read error may be responsible. The chain joins TRBV7-6 to TRBJ1-5; no definite D call. Germline values: CDR1 SGHVS, CDR2 FNYEAQ. The CDR3 sequence is 16 residues long. The CDR3 DNA reads TGTGCCAGCAGCTCCCAGCACGGGCCGGCAGATCAGCCCCAGCGTTTT. It translates to CASSSQHGPADQPQRF.

This clonotype was seen at least ten times. The rearrangement uses TRBV13 and TRBJ2-7, with 10 bases that match TRBD2. V shed 5 bases, J shed 4 bases, and the junction held 5 bases outside the gene matches. The CDR3 has 14 residues. Germline CDR1 is PRHDT and CDR2 is FYEKMQ (reference sequence). CDR3 sequence: CASSGTSGVYEQYF. The DNA for the CDR3 is TGTGCCAGCAGCGGAACTAGCGGGGTGTACGAGCAGTACTTC.

The chain has TRBV7-6 and TRBJ2-7, with D possibly matching TRBD2 (6 bases). The CDR3 consists of 13 residues. Germline V lookup: CDR1 SGHVS, CDR2 FNYEAQ. Trimming shortened V by 3 bases and J by 6 bases, and 12 bases separated the two germline ends. CDR3 sequence reads: CASSFLIGGEQYF. CDR3 sequence (DNA): TGTGCCAGCAGCTTCTTGATCGGGGGCGAGCAGTACTTC.

This clonotype was observed many times. The chain uses TRBV5-1 and TRBJ2-3; tentatively, D is TRBD1 (6 bases). Looked up from germline, CDR1 is SGHRS and CDR2 is YFSETQ. CDR3 length: 15 residues. V was clipped by 0 bases and J by 0 bases, with 8 bases between them. The CDR3 region has the DNA TGCGCCAGCAGCTTGGGGGGGCTGAGCACAGATACGCAGTATTTT. Residues: CASSLGGLSTDTQYF.

In regard to this clonotype: The CDR3 carries no conserved terminal phenylalanine or tryptophan, so it likely arises from a read error. This sequence joins TRBV29-1 and TRBJ2-1; D is possibly TRBD1 (7 bases). The CDR3 extends over 16 amino acids. The germline gives CDR1 SQVTM, CDR2 ANQGSEA. CDR3 sequence: CSVEKEGTASYSEQFS. The CDR3 DNA reads as TGCAGCGTTGAAAAGGAGGGGACAGCCAGCTACAGTGAGCAGTTCTCC.

Note on this clonotype: The junction does not match germline at one end; this may be a read error. The CDR3 nucleotides read TGTACCATCAGTGGGACAGCCAGCTCTGGGGCCAACGTCCTGACTTTC. This encodes CTISGTASSGANVLTF. The chain carries TRBV10-3 and TRBJ2-6, with 7 bases lining up with TRBD1. The CDR3 contains 16 residues. Germline loops: CDR1 ENHRY, CDR2 SYGVKD.

With regard to this clonotype: One junction end disagrees with the germline gene, perhaps due to a read error. In DNA form, the CDR3 reads TGTGCCAGCACTTTAGGGGGGAATGAGCAGTTCTTC. Translated, it gives CASTLGGNEQFF. V usage is TRBV27 and J usage is TRBJ2-1; D is perhaps TRBD1 or TRBD2 (6 bases each). CDR1 is MNHEY and CDR2 is SMNVEV in the germline V gene (reference sequence). The CDR3 has 12 residues.

This clonotype occurred many times. The CDR3 DNA reads as TGTGCCAGCAGTAAAAGACAGGGGAGTCAGCCCCAGCATTTT. Translated: CASSKRQGSQPQHF. This chain joins TRBV2 and TRBJ1-5; 8 positions agree with TRBD1. This CDR3 spans 14 amino acids. J lost 6 bases, V lost 5 bases, and 6 bases had no gene match. CDR1 is SNHLY and CDR2 is FYNNEI in the germline V gene.

This clonotype was recorded many times. The CDR3 is CASSLGTTSTDTQYF. Here the CDR3 DNA reads TGTGCCAGCAGCTTGGGTACCACTAGCACAGATACGCAGTATTTT. The V gene is TRBV5-5, the J gene TRBJ2-3, with D unclear. The V gene lost 0 bases and the J gene lost 0 bases, with 8 bases spanning the gap. Germline lookup yields CDR1 SGHKS and CDR2 YYEKEE (reference sequence). This CDR3 contains 15 residues.

There are many counts of this clonotype. This chain connects TRBV30 to TRBJ2-2; maybe TRBD2 (5 bases). CDR1 is GTSNPN, CDR2 SVGIG, per germline (reference sequence). The CDR3 runs to 14 residues. The V end was cut by 0 bases, the J end by 0 bases, with 5 bases between. CDR3 loop: CAWSVLANTGELFF. The CDR3 DNA sequence: TGTGCCTGGAGTGTACTAGCGAACACCGGGGAGCTGTTTTTT.

In this sample, this clonotype turned up a few times. This chain connects TRBV4-3 to TRBJ2-3, with D tentatively TRBD1 or TRBD2 (5 bases each). This CDR3 contains 17 residues. Germline-derived CDR1 and CDR2 are LGHNA and YSLEER. V lost 0 bases to trimming and J lost 2 bases, with 15 bases between them. The CDR3 nucleotides are TGCGCCAGCAGCCAAGAACCGGGACGATTTGTCACAGATACGCAGTATTTT. It encodes CASSQEPGRFVTDTQYF.

This clonotype was recorded a few times. This sequence joins TRBV7-9 and TRBJ1-6; no clear D. The CDR3 runs to 12 residues. CDR1 is SEHNR, CDR2 FQNEAQ, per germline (reference sequence). Trimming pared 4 bases from V and 7 bases from J, leaving 5 bases between. In DNA form, the CDR3 reads TGTGCCAGCAGCTCCAGCAATTCACCCCTCCACTTT. Its translation: CASSSSNSPLHF.

Note on this clonotype: A much larger clone lies a single base off, so this may be a read error. The chain links TRBV6-2 or TRBV6-3 to TRBJ1-2, with D uncertain. The CDR3 is made up of 13 amino acids. V was cut by 4 bases and J by 5 bases, with 11 bases left in between. CDR1 is MNHEY, CDR2 SVGEGT, per germline. The CDR3 coding sequence is TGTGCCAGCAGTTGGGGTCTTAAGTATGGCTACACCTTC. This gives the protein CASSWGLKYGYTF.

The genes are TRBV10-2 and TRBJ2-7; D may be TRBD2 (6 bases). Trimming left V 2 bases short and J 6 bases short, with 17 bases between. The germline CDR1 and CDR2 sequences are WSHSY and SAAADI. There are 15 residues in the CDR3. This chain's CDR3 is CASSEVGPLGGEQYF. Here the CDR3 DNA reads TGCGCCAGCAGTGAGGTAGGACCGCTCGGGGGCGAGCAGTACTTC.

A few counts support this clonotype. This chain connects TRBV20-1 to TRBJ2-1; 8 bases fit TRBD2. The CDR3 runs 16 residues. CDR1 is DFQATT and CDR2 is SNEGSKA in the germline V gene (reference sequence). J lost 4 bases, V lost 6 bases, and 14 bases had no gene match. CDR3 sequence: CSALRGAGGHYNEQFF. For the CDR3, the DNA is TGCAGTGCCCTCCGAGGGGCGGGGGGACATTACAATGAGCAGTTCTTC.

Notes on this clonotype: Possible read error: a much larger clone is one base away. The V call is TRBV27, the J call TRBJ2-7, with D possibly being TRBD2 (6 bases). The CDR3 consists of 12 residues. Germline lookup yields CDR1 MNHEY and CDR2 SMNVEV (reference sequence). V was pared by 6 bases and J by 3 bases, with 9 bases between. The CDR3 sequence: CASSPEGYEQYF. CDR3 sequence (DNA): TGTGCCAGCAGCCCGGAGGGCTACGAGCAGTACTTC.

This clonotype occurred a few times. The chain couples TRBV4-2 to TRBJ2-3; 15 bases map to TRBD2. The CDR3 has 19 amino acids. CDR1 and CDR2 from the germline V gene are LGHNA and YNFKEQ. The J segment lost 2 bases and the V segment lost 1 base, leaving 7 bases of the junction unmatched. CDR3 sequence: CASSQAGTSGGLSTDTQYF. The CDR3 DNA is TGTGCCAGCAGCCAAGCCGGGACTAGCGGGGGGCTTTCCACAGATACGCAGTATTTT.

This clonotype was observed many times. The chain couples TRBV27 to TRBJ1-1; D is perhaps TRBD1 (6 bases). The CDR3 sequence is 13 residues long. The germline V gene encodes CDR1 MNHEY and CDR2 SMNVEV (reference sequence). Trimming shortened V by 3 bases and J by 4 bases, and 9 bases separated the two germline ends. In DNA form, the CDR3 reads TGTGCCAGCAGTTTGGGCAGGGGCACTGAAGCTTTCTTT. This sequence encodes CASSLGRGTEAFF.